These T cell receptor beta chains were read from a single sample in a study of graft-versus-host responses after intestinal transplantation. Clones were sequenced by immunoSEQ multiplex PCR, and TCRdb holds only the in-frame ones, with some missing. Of about 99,000 clones in the sample, 85% to 95% are singletons; the top ten hold about 0.072%. Their antigens are not known. The source material was unstimulated CD8+ T cells sorted from spleen or lymph node cells, sampled before transplant. The receptors originated from a human donor who was the organ donor for an intestinal transplant. Each CDR3 is given without its conserved first and last residue. The D gene is left open where the match is weak.

d_call j_call v_call cdr3_aa
TRBD1 TRBJ1-3 TRBV6-5 ASSLGTGRGNTIY
NA TRBJ2-7 TRBV10-3 AISDWTPSHYEQY
TRBD2 TRBJ2-1 TRBV10-1 ASSELQREHWEQF
TRBD2 TRBJ2-7 TRBV27 ASSSRLAAAGEQY
NA TRBJ2-5 TRBV7-2 ASSLVRGRRSQETQY
NA TRBJ2-5 TRBV7-2 ASSPPSGQGAQY
TRBD2 TRBJ2-3 TRBV2 ASSILAVYTDTQY
NA TRBJ1-1 TRBV6-5 ASSLGGAEAF
NA TRBJ2-7 TRBV7-9 ASAGEQGGIISYEQY
NA TRBJ1-2 TRBV6-5 ASSTGNGYT
NA TRBJ2-7 TRBV10-3 AISDGGPYEQY
NA TRBJ2-5 TRBV9 ASSVSSNPRVQETQY
NA TRBJ2-7 TRBV28 ASTAANSLYEQY
TRBD2 TRBJ2-1 TRBV6-1 ASSRAGGPYNEQF
TRBD1 TRBJ1-2 TRBV28 ASSHPGGYYYGYT
NA TRBJ2-7 TRBV4-1 ASSQDGSGSSYEQY
NA TRBJ2-1 TRBV21-1 ASSSPGLAFYNEQF
TRBD2 TRBJ2-2 TRBV15 ATSRERGEAGELF
NA TRBJ1-5 TRBV19 ASSSRGPQH
TRBD2 TRBJ2-1 TRBV6-4 ASSPSAGLAGDEQF
TRBD2 TRBJ2-3 TRBV6-6 ASSLLTSGSTDTQY
NA TRBJ2-2 TRBV21-1 ASSKAKQEVAGFTGELF
TRBD2 TRBJ2-2 TRBV13 ASSLGLYGRGNTGELF
TRBD1 TRBJ2-7 TRBV2 ASRTTGDEQY
TRBD2 TRBJ2-5 TRBV27 ASSPWTGSLAGEETQY
NA TRBJ1-3 TRBV19 ASSTGVTGNTIY
TRBD1 TRBJ1-2 TRBV15 ATSRERTGDGYT
NA TRBJ1-1 TRBV2 ASESVLKKEAF
TRBD1 TRBJ1-3 TRBV7-2 ASSLAGQGNTIY